One and the same sample provided the 6 T cell receptor beta chains below, sequenced in a study of Graves' ophthalmopathy and Graves' hyperthyroidism. Amplified TCR beta CDR3 regions were obtained using RNA transcripts as template. The authors performed first-round RT-PCR with HTBI primers and then a second-round multiplex PCR. TCRdb recomputed calls from the multiplex PCR reads with MiXCR, one row per CDR3 protein. The sample holds 650,000 to 900,000 distinct CDR3 sequences, 40% seen once. Sequencing used peripheral blood. Every receptor here comes from an adult man with Graves' ophthalmopathy.

This clonotype has only a few counts. The chain recombines TRBV29-1 with TRBJ2-7; perhaps TRBD1 as D (5 bases). Germline V gene lookup returns CDR1 SQVTM and CDR2 ANQGSEA. The V end was cut by 3 bases, the J end by 6 bases, with 9 bases between. This CDR3 comprises 11 residues. The CDR3 loop is CSVETEIEQYF. For the CDR3, the DNA is TGCAGCGTTGAGACAGAAATCGAGCAGTACTTC.

The chain employs TRBV10-3 and TRBJ2-7, with 9 nucleotides matching TRBD1. With 6 bases clipped from V and 5 bases from J, the junction kept 2 bases outside the gene matches. From germline, CDR1 is ENHRY and CDR2 SYGVKD. The CDR3 loop spans 12 amino acids. This chain's CDR3 is CAIRGQGNEQYF. For the CDR3, the DNA is TGTGCCATCAGGGGACAGGGAAACGAGCAGTACTTC.

There are a few counts of this clonotype. The CDR3 spells CASSTLPSSGNTIYF. The CDR3 DNA reads as TGTGCCAGTAGTACGCTGCCGTCTTCTGGAAACACCATATATTTT. The chain has TRBV19 and TRBJ1-3, with no clear D. V was pared by 4 bases and J by 1 base, with 11 bases between. There are 15 residues in the CDR3. CDR1 and CDR2 (germline): LNHDA, SQIVND (reference sequence).

Ten or more counts support this clonotype. The chain links TRBV9 to TRBJ2-7; the D gene is possibly TRBD2 (6 bases). The CDR3 runs 14 residues. CDR1 and CDR2 (germline): SGDLS, YYNGEE. The ends were cut back, 4 bases at V and 0 bases at J, with 11 bases in the middle. CDR3 sequence (DNA): TGTGCCAGCAGCCCGGGACTGTCCTCCTACGAGCAGTACTTC. This sequence encodes CASSPGLSSYEQYF.

CDR3 loop: CATSRERGKWSNQPQHF. CDR3 bases: TGTGCCACCAGCAGAGAACGCGGAAAGTGGAGCAATCAGCCCCAGCATTTT. The chain employs TRBV15 and TRBJ1-5; no clear D. There are 17 residues in the CDR3. The V gene lost 0 bases and the J gene lost 1 base, with 13 bases spanning the gap. The germline CDR1 and CDR2 sequences are LNHNV and YYDKDF (reference sequence).

This clonotype has a handful of counts. V and J are TRBV2 and TRBJ2-1, with 9 bases matching TRBD2. V was clipped by 4 bases and J by 3 bases; unmatched bases: 4. Looked up from germline, CDR1 is SNHLY and CDR2 is FYNNEI. There are 15 residues in the CDR3. In DNA form, the CDR3 reads TGTGCCAGCAGTGTTTGGCGGGGGGGCTACAATGAGCAGTTCTTC. Its translation is CASSVWRGGYNEQFF.